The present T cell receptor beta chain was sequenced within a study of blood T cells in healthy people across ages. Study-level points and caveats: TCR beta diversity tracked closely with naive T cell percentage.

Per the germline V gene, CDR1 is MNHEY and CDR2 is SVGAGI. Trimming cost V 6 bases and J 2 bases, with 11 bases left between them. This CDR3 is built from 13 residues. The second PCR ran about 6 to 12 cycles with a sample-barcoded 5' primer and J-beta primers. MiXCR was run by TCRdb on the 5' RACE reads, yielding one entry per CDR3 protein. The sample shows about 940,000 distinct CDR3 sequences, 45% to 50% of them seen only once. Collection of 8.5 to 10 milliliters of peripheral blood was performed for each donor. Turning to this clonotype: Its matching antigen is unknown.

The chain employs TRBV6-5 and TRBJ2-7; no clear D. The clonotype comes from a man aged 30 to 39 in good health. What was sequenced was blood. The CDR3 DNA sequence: TGTGCCAGCAGAGACGCTACGGCCTACGAGCAGTACTTC. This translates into CASRDATAYEQYF.